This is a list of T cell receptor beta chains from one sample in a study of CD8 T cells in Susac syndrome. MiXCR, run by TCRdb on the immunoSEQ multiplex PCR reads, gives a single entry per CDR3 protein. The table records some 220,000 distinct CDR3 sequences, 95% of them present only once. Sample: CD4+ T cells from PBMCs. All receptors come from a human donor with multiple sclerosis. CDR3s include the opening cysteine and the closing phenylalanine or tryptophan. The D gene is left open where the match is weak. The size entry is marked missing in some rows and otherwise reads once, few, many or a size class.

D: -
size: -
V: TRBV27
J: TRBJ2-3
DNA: TGTGCCAGCAATCCGCCCGTGGGAGATACGCAGTATTTT
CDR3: CASNPPVGDTQYF

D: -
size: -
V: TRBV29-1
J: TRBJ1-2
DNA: TGCAGCGTTGGCGTTGTGGACTATGGCTACACCTTC
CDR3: CSVGVVDYGYTF

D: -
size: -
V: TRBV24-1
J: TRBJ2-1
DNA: TGTGCCACCAGTGATCCCAGCACGGGGAATGAGCAGTTCTTC
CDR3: CATSDPSTGNEQFF

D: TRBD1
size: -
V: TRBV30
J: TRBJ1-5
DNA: TGTGCCTGGAGTGACAGGGGAGACCAGCCCCAGCATTTT
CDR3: CAWSDRGDQPQHF

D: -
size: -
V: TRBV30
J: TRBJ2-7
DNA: TGTGCCTGGAAACTAGACAGTTACGAGCAGTACTTC
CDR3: CAWKLDSYEQYF

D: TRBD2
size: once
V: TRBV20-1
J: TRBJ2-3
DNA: TGCAGTGCGGAGGGAGGGGCAGGAGATACGCAGTATTTT
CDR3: CSAEGGAGDTQYF

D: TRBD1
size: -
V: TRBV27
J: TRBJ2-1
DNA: TGTGCCAGCAGTTCAGGACAGGGCTGGAATGAGCAGTTCTTC
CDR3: CASSSGQGWNEQFF

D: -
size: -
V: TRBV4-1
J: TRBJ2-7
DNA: TGCGCCAGCAGCCAAGGGGAGAGGCCCTCCTACGAGCAGTACTTC
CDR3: CASSQGERPSYEQYF

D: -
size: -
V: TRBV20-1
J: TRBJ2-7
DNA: TGCAGTGCTAGGGGATTCCTAGGTTCAAGCTCCGAGCAGTACTTC
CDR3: CSARGFLGSSSEQYF

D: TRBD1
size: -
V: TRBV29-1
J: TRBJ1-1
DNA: TGCAGCGTCCTCGGGACAGGGGGCGCGGACACTGAAGCTTTCTTT
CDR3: CSVLGTGGADTEAFF

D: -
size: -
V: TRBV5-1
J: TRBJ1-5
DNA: TGCGCCAGCAGCTTGGGGGCAGGGAGTCAGCCCCAGCATTTT
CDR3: CASSLGAGSQPQHF

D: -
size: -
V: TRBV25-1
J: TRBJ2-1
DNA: TGTGCCAGCAGTACCCGGACGCCGCCGTTCTTC
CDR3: CASSTRTPPFF

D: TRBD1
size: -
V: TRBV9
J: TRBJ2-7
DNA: TGTGCCAGCAGCAACCTGGGACAGGGGGGTAGCGAGCAGTACTTC
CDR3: CASSNLGQGGSEQYF

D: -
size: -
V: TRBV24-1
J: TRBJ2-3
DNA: TGTGCCACCAGTTCCTCCGGGGTGAGCACAGATACGCAGTATTTT
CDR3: CATSSSGVSTDTQYF

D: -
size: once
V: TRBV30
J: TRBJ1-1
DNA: TGTGCCTGGAGTGTACGAGGGTCGAGGGGGGACTTT
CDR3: CAWSVRGSRGDF

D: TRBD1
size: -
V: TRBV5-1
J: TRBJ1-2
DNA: TGCGCCACATCGACAGGGGAATATGGCTACACCTTC
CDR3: CATSTGEYGYTF

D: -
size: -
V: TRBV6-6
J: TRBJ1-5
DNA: TGTGCCAGCAGTTTGCCAAGTGACACACAGCCCCAGCATTTT
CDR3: CASSLPSDTQPQHF

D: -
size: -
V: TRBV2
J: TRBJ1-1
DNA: TGTGCCAGCAGATTCACCGAGGCAGCTTTCTTT
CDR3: CASRFTEAAFF

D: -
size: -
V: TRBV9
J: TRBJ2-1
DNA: TGTGCCAGCAGCGGACCGATGGGAGGAAGGAGGATCTATGAGCAGTTCTTC
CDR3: CASSGPMGGRRIYEQFF

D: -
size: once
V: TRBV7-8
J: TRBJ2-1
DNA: TGTGCCAGCAGCTCGGCGAGAAATGAGCAGTTCTTC
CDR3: CASSSARNEQFF

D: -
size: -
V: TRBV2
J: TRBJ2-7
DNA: TGTGCCTGCGGGCGAATCAAAACCTACGAGCAGTACTTC
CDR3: CACGRIKTYEQYF

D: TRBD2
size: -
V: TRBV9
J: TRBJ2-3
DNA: TGTGCCAGCAGCGGGACTAGAGCCACAGATACGCAGTATTTT
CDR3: CASSGTRATDTQYF

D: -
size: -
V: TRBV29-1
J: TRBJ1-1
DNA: TGCAGCGCCGTGGATCGGGGAATGTACACTGAAGCTTTCTTT
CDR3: CSAVDRGMYTEAFF

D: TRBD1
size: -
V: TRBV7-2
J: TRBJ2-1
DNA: TGTGCCAGCAGCCCAGAGAGGGGGCGCATAAATGAGCAGTTCTTC
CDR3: CASSPERGRINEQFF

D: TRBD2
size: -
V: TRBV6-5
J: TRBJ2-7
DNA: TGTGCCAGCAGGAGTAGCGGGGGGGATCACCACGAGCAGTACTTC
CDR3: CASRSSGGDHHEQYF

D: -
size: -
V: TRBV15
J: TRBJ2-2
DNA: TGTGCCACCAGCAGAGGGGCGCCCACCGGGGAGCTGTTTTTT
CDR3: CATSRGAPTGELFF

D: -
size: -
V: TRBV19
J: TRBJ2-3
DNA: TGTGCCGCAATACAAGGGGATACGCAGTATTTT
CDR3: CAAIQGDTQYF

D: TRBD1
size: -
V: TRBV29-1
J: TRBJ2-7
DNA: TGCAGCGTTGGGGGACAGGGCAAGGGACAGTACTTC
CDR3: CSVGGQGKGQYF

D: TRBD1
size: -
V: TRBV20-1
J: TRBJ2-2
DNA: TGCAGTGCTCGCTACAGGGGCCCCAGGGACACCGGGGAGCTGTTTTTT
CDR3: CSARYRGPRDTGELFF

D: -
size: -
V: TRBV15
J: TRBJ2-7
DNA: TGTGCCACCAGCAGATCCAGGTTCTACGAGCAGTACTTC
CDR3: CATSRSRFYEQYF

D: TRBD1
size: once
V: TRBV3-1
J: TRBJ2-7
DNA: TGTGCCAGCAGCACCCGGGACAGGGGGCAGTACTTC
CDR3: CASSTRDRGQYF

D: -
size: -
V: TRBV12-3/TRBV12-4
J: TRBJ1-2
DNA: TGTGCCAGCAGTCGATGGCTACAGGGTGGGGAACGTGGCTACACCTTC
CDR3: CASSRWLQGGERGYTF

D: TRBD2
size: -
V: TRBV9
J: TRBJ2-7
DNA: TGTGCCAGCAGCGCCCTAGCGGGAGAGCAGTACTTC
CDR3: CASSALAGEQYF

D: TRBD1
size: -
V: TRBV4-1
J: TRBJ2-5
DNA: TGCGCCAGCAGCCAAGAGGGAAGGGGGCCAAGGGAGACCCAGTACTTC
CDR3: CASSQEGRGPRETQYF

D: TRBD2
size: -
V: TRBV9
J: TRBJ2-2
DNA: TGTGCCAGCAGCGGACTAGCGGGAGGTACCGGGGAGCTGTTTTTT
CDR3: CASSGLAGGTGELFF

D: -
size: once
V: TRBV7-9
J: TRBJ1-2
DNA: TGTGCCAGCAGTTTGGCCGTGAACTATGGCTACACCTTC
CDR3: CASSLAVNYGYTF

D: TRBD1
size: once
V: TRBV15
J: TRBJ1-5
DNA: TGTGCCACCAGCAGAGTCGGATCAGGGGGATATCAGCCCCAGCATTTT
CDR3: CATSRVGSGGYQPQHF

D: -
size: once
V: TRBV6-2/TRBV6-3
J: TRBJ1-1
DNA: TGTGCCAGCAGCCGATACGGACAAATGAACACTGAAGCTTTCTTT
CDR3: CASSRYGQMNTEAFF

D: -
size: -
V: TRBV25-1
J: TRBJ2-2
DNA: TGTGCCAGCAGAGAGTTCACCGGGGAGCTGTTTTTT
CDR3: CASREFTGELFF

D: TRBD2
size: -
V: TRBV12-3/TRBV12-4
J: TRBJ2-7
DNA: TGTGCCAGCAGTTCGGGCGGGAGGGACTCCTACGAGCAGTACTTC
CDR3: CASSSGGRDSYEQYF

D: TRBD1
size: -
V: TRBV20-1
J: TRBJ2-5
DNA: TGCAGTGCAGAACGACAGGGCCAAGAGACCCAGTACTTC
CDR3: CSAERQGQETQYF

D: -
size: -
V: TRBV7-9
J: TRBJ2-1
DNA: TGTGCCAGCAGTTCGGTTCCCCAAGCCGGTGAGCAGTTCTTC
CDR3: CASSSVPQAGEQFF

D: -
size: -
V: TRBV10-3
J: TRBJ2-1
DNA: TGTGCCATCAGTGAGTCGACGGGCAGCTCCTACAATGAGCAGTTCTTC
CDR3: CAISESTGSSYNEQFF

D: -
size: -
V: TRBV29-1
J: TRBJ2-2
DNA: TGCAGCGGTATGCAGGGGAACACCGGGGAGCTGTTTTTT
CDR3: CSGMQGNTGELFF

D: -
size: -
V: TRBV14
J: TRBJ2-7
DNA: TGTGCCAGCAGCCAGAGGCAGGGGCGGTGGGAGCAGTACTTC
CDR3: CASSQRQGRWEQYF

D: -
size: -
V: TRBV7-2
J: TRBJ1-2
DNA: TGTGCCAGCAGCAAAGGCGGGGCAGGGGTCAACTATGGCTACACCTTC
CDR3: CASSKGGAGVNYGYTF